The text below deals with one T cell receptor (beta chain). V lost 6 bases and J lost 3, with 14 bases in between. There are 14 residues in the CDR3. Germline CDR1 and CDR2: MDHEN and SYDVKM. The record originates from a study of blood T cell repertoires in COVID-19. Study-wide background: Sources were T cells, B-cell-depleted T cells, or PBMCs; the material itself was cDNA or gDNA.

Everyone who took part was roughly 18 to 89 years old, and they came from about two dozen US areas. Per the study methods: Amplification with reference gene primers provided the estimates of nucleated cell counts. Clones were sequenced by immunoSEQ multiplex PCR, and TCRdb holds only the in-frame ones, with some missing. V and J calls and clone size are as listed in that table; D and trimming were resolved from the DNA. The sample yields over 55,000 clones, about 82% seen once. This chain links TRBV28 with TRBJ1-1; tentative D call: TRBD1 (5 bases). The TCR sequence derives from a woman aged 40-49 years with acute COVID-19. The sample consisted of PBMCs or T cells enriched from blood (not recorded which). The CDR3 DNA reads TGTGCCAGCAGATACGGACACTCAGACACTGAAGCTTTCTTT. Its translation: CASRYGHSDTEAFF.